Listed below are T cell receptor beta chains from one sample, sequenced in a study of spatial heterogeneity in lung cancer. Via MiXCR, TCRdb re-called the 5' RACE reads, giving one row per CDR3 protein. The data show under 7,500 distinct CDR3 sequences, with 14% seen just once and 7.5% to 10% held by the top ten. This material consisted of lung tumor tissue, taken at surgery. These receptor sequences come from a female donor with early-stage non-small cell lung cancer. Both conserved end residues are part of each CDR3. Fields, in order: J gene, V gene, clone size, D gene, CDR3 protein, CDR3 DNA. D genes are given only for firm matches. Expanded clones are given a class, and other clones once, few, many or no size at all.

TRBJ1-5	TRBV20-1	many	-	CSARDLGDEGNQPQHF	TGCAGTGCTAGAGATCTGGGGGATGAGGGCAATCAGCCCCAGCATTTT
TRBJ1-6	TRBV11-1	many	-	CASSFLPGYNSPLHF	TGTGCCAGCAGCTTCCTGCCGGGATATAATTCACCCCTCCACTTT
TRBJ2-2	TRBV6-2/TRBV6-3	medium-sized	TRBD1	CAASTGSAWTGELFF	TGTGCCGCTTCGACAGGGTCCGCGTGGACCGGGGAGCTGTTTTTT
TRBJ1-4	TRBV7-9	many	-	CASAGIANEKLFF	TGTGCCAGCGCAGGGATAGCTAATGAAAAACTGTTTTTT
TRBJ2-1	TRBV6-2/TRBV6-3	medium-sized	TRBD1	CASSPRTGRSYNEQFF	TGTGCCAGCAGCCCCCGGACAGGGCGCTCCTACAATGAGCAGTTCTTC
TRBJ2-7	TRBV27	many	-	CASRNNGVPYEQYF	TGTGCCAGCAGAAACAACGGAGTCCCCTACGAGCAGTACTTC
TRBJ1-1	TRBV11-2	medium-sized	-	CASSSVWDTEAFF	TGTGCCAGCAGCTCCGTGTGGGACACTGAAGCTTTCTTT
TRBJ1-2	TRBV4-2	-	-	CASQVGLGHYGYTF	TGTGCCAGCCAAGTGGGACTGGGCCACTATGGCTACACCTTC
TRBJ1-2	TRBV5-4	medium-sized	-	CASSFPRRRVSYGYTF	TGTGCCAGCAGCTTCCCCCGCAGGAGGGTTAGCTATGGCTACACCTTC
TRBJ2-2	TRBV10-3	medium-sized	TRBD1	CAITNPGQGATGELFF	TGTGCCATCACCAATCCGGGACAGGGGGCGACCGGGGAGCTGTTTTTT
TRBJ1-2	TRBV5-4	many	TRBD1	CASSSGTGLGLDGYTF	TGTGCCAGCAGCAGCGGGACAGGCCTAGGTCTTGATGGCTACACCTTC
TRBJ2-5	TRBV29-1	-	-	CSVDRHDQETQYF	TGCAGCGTTGACCGACATGACCAAGAGACCCAGTACTTC
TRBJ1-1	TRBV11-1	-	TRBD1	CASSFGTGHTEAFF	TGTGCCAGCAGCTTCGGGACAGGGCACACTGAAGCTTTCTTT
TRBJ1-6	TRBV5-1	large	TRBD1	CASRITPGQGNSPLHF	TGCGCCAGCAGAATTACACCGGGACAGGGGAATTCACCCCTCCACTTT
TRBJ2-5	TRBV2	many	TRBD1	CASTPGQGRLSPQYF	TGTGCCAGCACCCCTGGACAGGGTCGCTTGTCTCCCCAGTACTTC
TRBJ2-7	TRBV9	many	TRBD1	CASSPSWTGIEQYF	TGTGCCAGCAGCCCCTCTTGGACAGGGATCGAGCAGTACTTC
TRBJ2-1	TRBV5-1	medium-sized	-	CASSFGRQSSYNEQFF	TGCGCCAGCAGCTTTGGACGGCAAAGCTCCTACAATGAGCAGTTCTTC
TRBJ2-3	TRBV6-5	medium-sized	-	CASTKLGGGGTDTQYF	TGTGCCAGCACCAAACTAGGAGGGGGGGGCACAGATACGCAGTATTTT
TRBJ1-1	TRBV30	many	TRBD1	CAWRQGAGWVRSEAFF	TGTGCCTGGAGACAGGGGGCGGGTTGGGTTCGAAGTGAAGCTTTCTTT
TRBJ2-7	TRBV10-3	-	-	CAISETGYEQYF	TGTGCCATCAGTGAGACCGGCTACGAGCAGTACTTC
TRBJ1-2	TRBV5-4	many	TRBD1	CPSRAGTGWGGLLSGYTF	TGTCCCAGCAGAGCCGGGACAGGGTGGGGGGGCCTACTCTCTGGCTACACCTTC
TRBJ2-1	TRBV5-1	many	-	CASKADPYNEQFF	TGCGCCAGCAAGGCTGACCCCTACAATGAGCAGTTCTTC
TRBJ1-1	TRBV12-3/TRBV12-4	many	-	CASSLFGGNTEAFF	TGTGCCAGCAGTTTGTTTGGGGGGAACACTGAAGCTTTCTTT
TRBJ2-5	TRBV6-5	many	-	CASSSYPGGAGKTQYF	TGTGCCAGCAGTTCCTACCCAGGGGGGGCTGGGAAGACCCAGTACTTC
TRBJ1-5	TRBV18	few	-	CASSPGVRQPQHF	TGTGCCAGCTCACCAGGGGTAAGGCAGCCCCAGCATTTT
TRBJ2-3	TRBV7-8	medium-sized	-	CASSLTADTQYF	TGTGCCAGCAGCTTAACGGCAGATACGCAGTATTTT
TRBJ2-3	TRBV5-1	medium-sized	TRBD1	CASSTGGTDTQYF	TGCGCCAGCAGCACAGGGGGCACAGATACGCAGTATTTT
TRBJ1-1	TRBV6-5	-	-	CASIRSYMNTEAFF	TGTGCCAGCATCCGGAGCTATATGAACACTGAAGCTTTCTTT
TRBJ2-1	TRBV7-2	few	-	CASSLGQAFYNEQFF	TGTGCCAGCAGCTTAGGACAAGCCTTCTACAATGAGCAGTTCTTC
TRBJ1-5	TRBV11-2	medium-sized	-	CASSGSGRNQPQHF	TGTGCCAGCAGCGGGTCAGGGAGGAATCAGCCCCAGCATTTT
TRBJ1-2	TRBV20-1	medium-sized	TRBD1	CQGGPDWNGYTF	TGCCAAGGGGGCCCAGATTGGAATGGCTACACCTTC
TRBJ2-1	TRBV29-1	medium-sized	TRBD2	CSVGGSSGEQFF	TGCAGCGTGGGAGGGAGTTCTGGTGAGCAGTTCTTC
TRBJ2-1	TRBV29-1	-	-	CSAQGPYNEQFF	TGCAGCGCCCAAGGTCCCTACAATGAGCAGTTCTTC
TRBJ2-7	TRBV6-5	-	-	CASRRGVDEQYF	TGTGCCAGCCGTAGGGGCGTCGACGAGCAGTACTTC
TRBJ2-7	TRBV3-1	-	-	CASSQVRASYEQYF	TGTGCCAGCAGCCAAGTTAGGGCCTCCTACGAGCAGTACTTC
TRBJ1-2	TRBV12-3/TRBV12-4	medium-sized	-	CASSWQPNYGYTF	TGTGCCAGCAGTTGGCAACCTAACTATGGCTACACCTTC
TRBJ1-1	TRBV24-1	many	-	CATRLPEAFF	TGTGCCACCAGACTACCTGAAGCTTTCTTT
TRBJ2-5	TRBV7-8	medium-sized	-	CASMNSLFASETQYF	TGTGCCAGCATGAACAGTCTGTTTGCCTCAGAGACCCAGTACTTC
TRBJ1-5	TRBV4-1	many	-	CASSQEGAPDQPQHF	TGCGCCAGCAGCCAAGAAGGGGCCCCCGATCAGCCCCAGCATTTT
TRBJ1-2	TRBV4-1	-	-	CASSQDSGYGYTF	TGCGCCAGCAGCCAAGATTCAGGGTATGGCTACACCTTC
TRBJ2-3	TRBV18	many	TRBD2	CASSGGLAGTDTQYF	TGTGCCAGCTCGGGAGGGCTGGCCGGTACAGATACGCAGTATTTT
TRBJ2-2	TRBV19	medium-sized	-	CASSSRQPKDTGELFF	TGTGCCAGTAGTTCGAGGCAGCCAAAGGACACCGGGGAGCTGTTTTTT
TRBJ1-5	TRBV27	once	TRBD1	CASKGQGGNQPQHF	TGTGCCAGCAAAGGACAGGGGGGCAATCAGCCCCAGCATTTT
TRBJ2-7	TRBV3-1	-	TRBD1	CASSTPGQGRYEQYF	TGTGCCAGCAGCACACCGGGACAGGGACGCTACGAGCAGTACTTC
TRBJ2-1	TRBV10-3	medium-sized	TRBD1	CAISDVRVRTGADNEQFF	TGTGCCATCAGTGATGTTCGAGTAAGGACAGGGGCTGACAATGAGCAGTTCTTC
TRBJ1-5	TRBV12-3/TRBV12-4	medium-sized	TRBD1	CASSARDRGSNQPQHF	TGTGCCAGCAGTGCCCGGGACAGGGGGAGCAATCAGCCCCAGCATTTT
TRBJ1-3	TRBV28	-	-	CASSLGWGSGNTIYF	TGTGCCAGCAGTTTAGGTTGGGGTTCTGGAAACACCATATATTTT
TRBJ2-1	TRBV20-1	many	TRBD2	CSASSLSRGGGNNEQFF	TGCAGTGCTTCCAGCTTGAGCAGGGGCGGGGGGAACAATGAGCAGTTCTTC
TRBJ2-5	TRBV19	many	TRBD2	CASSTRPGGAQGKTQYF	TGTGCCAGTAGTACCCGGCCGGGAGGGGCGCAGGGGAAGACCCAGTACTTC
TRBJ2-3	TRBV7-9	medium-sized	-	CAIRTWEGETDTQYF	TGTGCCATCCGAACCTGGGAAGGGGAGACAGATACGCAGTATTTT